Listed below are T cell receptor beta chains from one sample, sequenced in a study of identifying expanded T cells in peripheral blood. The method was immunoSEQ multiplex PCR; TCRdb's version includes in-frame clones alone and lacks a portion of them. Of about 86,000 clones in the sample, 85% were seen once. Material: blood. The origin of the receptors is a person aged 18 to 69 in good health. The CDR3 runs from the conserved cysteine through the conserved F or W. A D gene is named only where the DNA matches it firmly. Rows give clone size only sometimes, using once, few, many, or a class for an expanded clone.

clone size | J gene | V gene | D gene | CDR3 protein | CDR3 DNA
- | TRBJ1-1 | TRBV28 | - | CASQGRGTEAFF | TGTGCCAGTCAGGGCCGTGGGACTGAAGCTTTCTTT
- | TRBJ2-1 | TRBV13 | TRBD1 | CASMGQGSNEQFF | TGTGCCAGCATGGGACAGGGGAGCAATGAGCAGTTCTTC
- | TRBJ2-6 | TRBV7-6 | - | CASSVNSGVSGANVLTF | TGTGCCAGCAGCGTCAACTCAGGAGTCTCTGGGGCCAACGTCCTGACTTTC
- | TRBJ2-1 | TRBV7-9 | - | CASSRRRSYNEQFF | TGTGCCAGCAGTAGGAGGCGATCCTACAATGAGCAGTTCTTC
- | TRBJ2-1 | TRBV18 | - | CASSPMEGPSFF | TGTGCCAGCTCACCTATGGAGGGCCCATCGTTCTTC
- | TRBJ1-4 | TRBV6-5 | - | CASSWRAGGTNEKLFF | TGTGCCAGCAGTTGGCGGGCCGGGGGAACCAATGAAAAACTGTTTTTT
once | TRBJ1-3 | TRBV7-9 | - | CASSLREGLSGNTIYF | TGTGCCAGCAGCTTAAGGGAGGGCCTCTCTGGAAACACCATATATTTT
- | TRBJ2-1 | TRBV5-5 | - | CASSLGELFTDNEQFF | TGTGCCAGCAGCTTGGGAGAGCTTTTTACCGACAATGAGCAGTTCTTC
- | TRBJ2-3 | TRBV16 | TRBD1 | CASSLDRVVNTDTQYF | TGTGCCAGCAGCCTGGACAGGGTGGTAAATACAGATACGCAGTATTTT
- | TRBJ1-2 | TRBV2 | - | CASSDRVNYGYTF | TGTGCCAGCAGTGACAGGGTTAACTATGGCTACACCTTC
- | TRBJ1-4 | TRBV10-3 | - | CAISESVRTNEKLFF | TGTGCCATCAGTGAATCCGTTCGCACTAATGAAAAACTGTTTTTT
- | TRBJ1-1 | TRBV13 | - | CASSLGGSGEAFF | TGTGCCAGCAGCTTAGGGGGGTCAGGTGAAGCTTTCTTT
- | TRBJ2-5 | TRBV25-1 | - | CASSVGGLGETQYF | TGTGCCAGCAGTGTCGGGGGGCTGGGGGAGACCCAGTACTTC
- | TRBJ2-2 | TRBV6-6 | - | CASSPTTRGTGELFF | TGTGCCAGCAGTCCTACAACAAGGGGCACCGGGGAGCTGTTTTTT
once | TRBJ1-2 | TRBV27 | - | CASLGGGGYTF | TGTGCCAGCCTTGGGGGGGGAGGCTACACCTTC
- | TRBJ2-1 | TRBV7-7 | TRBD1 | CASSRSTGDGSYNEQFF | TGTGCCAGCAGCCGATCGACAGGGGATGGATCCTACAATGAGCAGTTCTTC
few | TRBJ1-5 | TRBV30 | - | CAWGFGDGWQPQHF | TGTGCCTGGGGGTTCGGGGACGGTTGGCAGCCCCAGCATTTT
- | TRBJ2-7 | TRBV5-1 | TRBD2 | CASSRQTSSSGEQYF | TGCGCCAGCAGCAGACAGACTAGCTCCAGTGGCGAGCAGTACTTC
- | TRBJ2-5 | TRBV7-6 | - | CASSLGLKETQYF | TGTGCCAGCAGCTTGGGCCTGAAAGAGACCCAGTACTTC
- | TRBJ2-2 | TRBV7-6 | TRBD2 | CASSSLAGVGELFF | TGTGCCAGCAGCTCCCTAGCGGGGGTCGGGGAGCTGTTTTTT
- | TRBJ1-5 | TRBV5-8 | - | CASSFIQNNQPQHF | TGTGCCAGCAGCTTTATCCAGAATAATCAGCCCCAGCATTTT
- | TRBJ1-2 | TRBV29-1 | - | CSATVGGQGSGYTF | TGCAGCGCTACAGTTGGGGGGCAGGGGTCTGGCTACACCTTC
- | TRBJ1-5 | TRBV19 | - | CASSNLPHQPQHF | TGTGCCAGTAGTAACTTACCTCATCAGCCCCAGCATTTT
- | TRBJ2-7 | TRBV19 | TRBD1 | CASSRTGGYEQYF | TGTGCCAGTAGTCGGACAGGGGGCTACGAGCAGTACTTC
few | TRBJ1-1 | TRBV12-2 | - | CASRLVADRMKTEAFF | TGTGCAAGTCGCTTAGTAGCGGACAGGATGAAGACTGAAGCTTTCTTT
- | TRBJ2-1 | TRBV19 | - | CASSTRVGRGSYNEQFF | TGTGCCAGTAGTACTCGAGTGGGGCGCGGATCCTACAATGAGCAGTTCTTC
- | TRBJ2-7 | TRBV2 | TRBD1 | CASRRDRGPYEQYF | TGTGCCAGCAGAAGGGACAGGGGCCCCTACGAGCAGTACTTC
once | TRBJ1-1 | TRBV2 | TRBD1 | CASRETGMNTEAFF | TGTGCCAGCAGGGAGACAGGGATGAACACTGAAGCTTTCTTT
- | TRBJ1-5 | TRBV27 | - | CASSLFGGVSNQPQHF | TGTGCCAGCAGTTTATTCGGAGGAGTTAGCAATCAGCCCCAGCATTTT
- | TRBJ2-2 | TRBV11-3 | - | CASSLYFPGELFF | TGTGCCAGCAGCTTATATTTCCCCGGGGAGCTGTTTTTT
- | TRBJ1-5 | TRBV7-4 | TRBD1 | CASSPETGGLSNQPQHF | TGTGCCAGCAGCCCGGAGACAGGGGGCCTTAGCAATCAGCCCCAGCATTTT
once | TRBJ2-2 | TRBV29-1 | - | CSVQAPWRNTGELFF | TGCAGCGTGCAGGCTCCTTGGCGTAACACCGGGGAGCTGTTTTTT
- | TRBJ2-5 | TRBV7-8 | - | CASSLVGSRAQETQYF | TGTGCCAGCAGCTTAGTCGGATCCAGGGCCCAAGAGACCCAGTACTTC
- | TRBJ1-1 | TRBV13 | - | CASSLGLGNTEAFF | TGTGCCAGCAGCTTAGGCCTGGGAAACACTGAAGCTTTCTTT
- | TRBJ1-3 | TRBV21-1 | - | CASSTLLDRGRPISGNTIYF | TGTGCCAGCAGCACCTTGCTGGACAGGGGACGACCTATCTCTGGAAACACCATATATTTT
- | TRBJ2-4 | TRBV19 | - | CASSIESGQMKDIQYF | TGTGCCAGTAGTATAGAATCGGGGCAGATGAAAGACATTCAGTACTTC
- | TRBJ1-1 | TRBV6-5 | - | CASSSGQRYTEAFF | TGTGCCAGCAGTTCCGGACAGCGTTACACTGAAGCTTTCTTT
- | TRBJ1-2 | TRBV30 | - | CAWSQNIQGANYGYTF | TGTGCCTGGAGTCAAAACATACAGGGAGCTAACTATGGCTACACCTTC
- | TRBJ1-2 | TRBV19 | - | CASSIGTSYGYTF | TGTGCCAGTAGTATTGGGACATCCTATGGCTACACCTTC
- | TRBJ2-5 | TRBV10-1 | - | CASSESKVGAETQYF | TGCGCCAGCAGTGAGTCAAAGGTTGGAGCAGAGACCCAGTACTTC